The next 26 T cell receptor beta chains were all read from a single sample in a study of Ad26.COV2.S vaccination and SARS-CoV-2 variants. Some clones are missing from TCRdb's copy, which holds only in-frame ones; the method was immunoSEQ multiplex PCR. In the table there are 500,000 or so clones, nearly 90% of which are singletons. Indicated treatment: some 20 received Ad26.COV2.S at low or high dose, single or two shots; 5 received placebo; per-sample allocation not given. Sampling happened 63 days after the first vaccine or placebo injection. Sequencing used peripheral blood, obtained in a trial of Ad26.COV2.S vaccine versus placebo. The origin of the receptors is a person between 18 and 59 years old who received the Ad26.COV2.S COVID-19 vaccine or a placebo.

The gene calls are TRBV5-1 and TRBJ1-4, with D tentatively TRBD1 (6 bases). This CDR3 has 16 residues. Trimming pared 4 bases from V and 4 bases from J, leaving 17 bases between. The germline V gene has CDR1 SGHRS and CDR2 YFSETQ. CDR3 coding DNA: TGCGCCAGCAGCGAGGGGACATACCTTATTAATGAAAAACTGTTTTTT. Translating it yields CASSEGTYLINEKLFF.

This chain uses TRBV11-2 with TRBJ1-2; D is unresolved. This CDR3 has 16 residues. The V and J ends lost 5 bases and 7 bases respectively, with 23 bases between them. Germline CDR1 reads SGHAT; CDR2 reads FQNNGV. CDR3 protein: CASSLTATQPFLGYTF. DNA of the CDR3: TGTGCCAGCAGCCTTACGGCGACCCAACCCTTCCTTGGCTACACCTTC.

Written as DNA, the CDR3 is TGTGCCAGTAGCACAGGGGGCTCCCTTCGCGAGCAGTACTTC. It specifies CASSTGGSLREQYF. This rearrangement joins TRBV2 to TRBJ2-7, with 9 nucleotides matching TRBD1. The germline V gene encodes CDR1 SNHLY and CDR2 FYNNEI. J gave up 6 bases and V 9 bases, and 12 bases lay outside the gene matches. The length of the CDR3 is 14 residues.

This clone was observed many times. The CDR3 sequence is CASSLKGAGGPRYNEQYV. CDR3 coding DNA: TGTGCCAGCAGCTTAAAAGGAGCGGGAGGGCCTAGATACAACGAGCAGTACGTC. This sequence joins TRBV7-3 and TRBJ2-7; 10 bases are a match to TRBD2. Germline-derived CDR1 and CDR2 are SGHTA and FQGTGA. V lost 1 base and J lost 5; bases outside the gene matches: 14. The CDR3 consists of 18 residues.

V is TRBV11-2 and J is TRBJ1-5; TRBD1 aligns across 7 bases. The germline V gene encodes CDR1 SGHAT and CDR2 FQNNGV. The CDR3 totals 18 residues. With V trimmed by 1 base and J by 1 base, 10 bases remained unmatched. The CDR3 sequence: CASSLGGRGLGSNQPQHF. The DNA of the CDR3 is TGTGCCAGCAGCTTAGGTGGCAGGGGGTTAGGAAGCAATCAGCCCCAGCATTTT.

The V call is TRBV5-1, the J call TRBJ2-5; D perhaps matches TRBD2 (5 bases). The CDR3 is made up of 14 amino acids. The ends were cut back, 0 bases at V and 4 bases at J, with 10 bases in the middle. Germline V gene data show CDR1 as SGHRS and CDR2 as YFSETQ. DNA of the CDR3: TGCGCCAGCAGCTTGGGAGGGAGTGGAGAGACCCAGTACTTC. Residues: CASSLGGSGETQYF.

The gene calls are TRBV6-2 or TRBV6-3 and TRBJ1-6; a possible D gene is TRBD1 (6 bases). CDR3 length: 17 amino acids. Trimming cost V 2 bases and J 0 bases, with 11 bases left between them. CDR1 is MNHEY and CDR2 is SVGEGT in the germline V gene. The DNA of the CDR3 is TGTGCCAGCAGTTACCCGGACAGCGGCTCCTATAATTCACCCCTCCACTTT. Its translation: CASSYPDSGSYNSPLHF.

CDR3 bases: TGTGCCAGTAGTATAGTTCCAGGGCGTGAGCAGTACGTC. Amino acids: CASSIVPGREQYV. This chain connects TRBV19 to TRBJ2-7, with D possibly being TRBD1 (5 bases). CDR3 length equals 13 residues. V lost 1 base to trimming and J lost 7 bases, with 11 bases between them. Germline loops: CDR1 LNHDA, CDR2 SQIVND (reference sequence).

The CDR3 bases are TGTGCCAGCAGCCCCCGAAGTCGACAGGGAGAGACCCAGTACTTC. Amino acids: CASSPRSRQGETQYF. The chain employs TRBV9 and TRBJ2-5; TRBD1 agrees at 7 bases. Germline values: CDR1 SGDLS, CDR2 YYNGEE. This CDR3 contains 15 residues. V was pared by 4 bases and J by 4 bases, with 10 bases of the junction left unmatched.

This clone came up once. CDR3 sequence: CASRPARWAMDTEAFF. The CDR3 DNA follows: TGCGCCAGCAGGCCAGCCAGATGGGCGATGGACACTGAAGCTTTCTTT. The gene calls are TRBV4-3 and TRBJ1-1; no definite D call. The germline CDR1 and CDR2 sequences are LGHNA and YSLEER. The V and J ends lost 6 bases and 3 bases respectively, with 20 bases between them. CDR3 size: 16 residues.

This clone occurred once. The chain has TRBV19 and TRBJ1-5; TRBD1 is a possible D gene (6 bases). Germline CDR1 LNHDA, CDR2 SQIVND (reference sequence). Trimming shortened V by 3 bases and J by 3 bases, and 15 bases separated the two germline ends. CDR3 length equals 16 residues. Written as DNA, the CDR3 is TGTGCCAGTAGTATCGTAGGACAGATTTTCAATCAGCCCCAGCATTTT. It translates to CASSIVGQIFNQPQHF.

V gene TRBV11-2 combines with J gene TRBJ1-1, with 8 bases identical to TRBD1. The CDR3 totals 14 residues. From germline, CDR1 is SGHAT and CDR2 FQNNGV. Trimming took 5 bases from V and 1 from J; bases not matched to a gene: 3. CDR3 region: CASSLGTGNTEAFF. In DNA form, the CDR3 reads TGTGCCAGCAGCCTCGGGACAGGGAACACTGAAGCTTTCTTT.

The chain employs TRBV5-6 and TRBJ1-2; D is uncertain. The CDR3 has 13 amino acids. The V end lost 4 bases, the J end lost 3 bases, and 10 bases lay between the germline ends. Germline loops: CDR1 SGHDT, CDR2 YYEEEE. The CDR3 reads CASSTRVDYGYTF. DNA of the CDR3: TGTGCCAGCAGCACTCGAGTGGACTATGGCTACACCTTC.

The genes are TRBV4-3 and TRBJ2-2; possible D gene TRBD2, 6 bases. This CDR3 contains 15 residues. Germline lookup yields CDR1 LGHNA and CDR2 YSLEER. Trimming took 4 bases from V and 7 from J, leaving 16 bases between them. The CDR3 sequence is CASSRAGRYSGELFF. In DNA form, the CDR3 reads TGCGCCAGCAGCCGGGCGGGACGGTATAGCGGGGAGCTGTTTTTT.

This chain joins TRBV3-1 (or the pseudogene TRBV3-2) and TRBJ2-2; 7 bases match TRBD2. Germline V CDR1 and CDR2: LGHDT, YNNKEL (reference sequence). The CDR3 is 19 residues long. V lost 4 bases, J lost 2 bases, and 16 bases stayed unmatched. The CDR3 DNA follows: TGTGCCAGCAGCCTCATCGGGGAGGGCTCACCCATCAACACCGGGGAGCTGTTTTTT. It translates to CASSLIGEGSPINTGELFF.

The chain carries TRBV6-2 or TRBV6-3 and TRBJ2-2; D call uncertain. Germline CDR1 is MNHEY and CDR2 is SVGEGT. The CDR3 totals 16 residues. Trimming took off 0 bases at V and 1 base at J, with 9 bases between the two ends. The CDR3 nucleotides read TGTGCCAGCAGTTACTCGAATCCGCGGAACACCGGGGAGCTGTTTTTT. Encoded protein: CASSYSNPRNTGELFF.

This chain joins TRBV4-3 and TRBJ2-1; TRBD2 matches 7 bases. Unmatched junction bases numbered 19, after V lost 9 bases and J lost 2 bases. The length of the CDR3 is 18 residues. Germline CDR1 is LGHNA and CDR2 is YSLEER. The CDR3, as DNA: TGCGCCAGGGGTCCCCCTAGCGGAGCTAGAGGGGCCTACAATGAGCAGTTCTTC. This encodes CARGPPSGARGAYNEQFF.

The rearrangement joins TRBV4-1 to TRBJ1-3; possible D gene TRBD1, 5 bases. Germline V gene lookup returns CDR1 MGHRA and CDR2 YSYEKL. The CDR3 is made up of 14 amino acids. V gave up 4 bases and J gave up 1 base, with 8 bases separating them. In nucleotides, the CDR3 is TGCGCCAGCAGCCTTGGACAATCTGGAAACACCATATATTTT. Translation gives CASSLGQSGNTIYF.

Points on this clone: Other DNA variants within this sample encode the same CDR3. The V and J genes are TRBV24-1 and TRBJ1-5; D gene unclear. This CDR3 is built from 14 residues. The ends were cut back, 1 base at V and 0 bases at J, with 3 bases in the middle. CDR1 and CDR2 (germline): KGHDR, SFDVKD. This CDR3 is CATSDFYSNQPQHF. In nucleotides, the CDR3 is TGTGCCACCAGTGATTTTTATAGCAATCAGCCCCAGCATTTT.

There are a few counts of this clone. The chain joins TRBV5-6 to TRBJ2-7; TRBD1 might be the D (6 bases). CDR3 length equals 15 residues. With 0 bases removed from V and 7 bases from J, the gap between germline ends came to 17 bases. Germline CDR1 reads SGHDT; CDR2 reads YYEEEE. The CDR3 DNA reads TGTGCCAGCAGCTTGGGATCAGGGGTCCTAAGTGAGCAGTACGTC. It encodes CASSLGSGVLSEQYV.

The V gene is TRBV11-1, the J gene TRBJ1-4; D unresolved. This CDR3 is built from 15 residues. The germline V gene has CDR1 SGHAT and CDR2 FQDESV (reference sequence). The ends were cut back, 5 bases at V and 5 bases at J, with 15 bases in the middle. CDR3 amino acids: CASSDWQEENEKLFF. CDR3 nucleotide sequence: TGTGCCAGCAGCGACTGGCAGGAAGAGAATGAAAAACTGTTTTTT.

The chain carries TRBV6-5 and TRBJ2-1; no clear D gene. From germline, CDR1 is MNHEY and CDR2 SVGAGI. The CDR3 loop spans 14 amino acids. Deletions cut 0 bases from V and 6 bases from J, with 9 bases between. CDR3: CASSYSGEPNEQFF. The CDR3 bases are TGTGCCAGCAGTTACTCGGGTGAACCCAATGAGCAGTTCTTC.

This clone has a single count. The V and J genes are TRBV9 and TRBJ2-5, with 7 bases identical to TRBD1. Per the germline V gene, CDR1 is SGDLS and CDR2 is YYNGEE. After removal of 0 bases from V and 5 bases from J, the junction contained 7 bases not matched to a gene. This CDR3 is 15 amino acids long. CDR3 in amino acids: CASSVGSWDSETQYF. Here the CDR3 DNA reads TGTGCCAGCAGCGTAGGATCCTGGGACAGCGAGACCCAGTACTTC.

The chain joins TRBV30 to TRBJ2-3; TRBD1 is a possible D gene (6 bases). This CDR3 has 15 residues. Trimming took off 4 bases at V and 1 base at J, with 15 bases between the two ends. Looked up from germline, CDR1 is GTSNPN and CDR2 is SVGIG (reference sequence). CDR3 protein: CAWKDRRGGTDTQYF. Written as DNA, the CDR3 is TGTGCCTGGAAAGACAGGAGAGGGGGCACAGATACGCAGTATTTT.

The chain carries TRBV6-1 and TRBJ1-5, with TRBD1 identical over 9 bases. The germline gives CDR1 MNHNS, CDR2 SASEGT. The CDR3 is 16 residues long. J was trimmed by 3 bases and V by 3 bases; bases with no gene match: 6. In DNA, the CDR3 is TGTGCCAGCAGTGACCGGGGGGACAGGGCCAATCAGCCCCAGCATTTT. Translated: CASSDRGDRANQPQHF.

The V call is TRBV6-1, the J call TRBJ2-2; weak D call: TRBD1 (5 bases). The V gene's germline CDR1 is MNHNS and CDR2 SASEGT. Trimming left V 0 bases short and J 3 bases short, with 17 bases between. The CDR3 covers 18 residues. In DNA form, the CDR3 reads TGTGCCAGCAGTGAAGCCCGAAGGGGAAGGGGATACACCGGGGAGCTGTTTTTT. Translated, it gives CASSEARRGRGYTGELFF.